Listed here are 19 T cell receptor beta chains from one sample, sequenced in a study of Ad26.COV2.S vaccination and SARS-CoV-2 variants (dated by TCRdb to about 2021). The method behind the library was the immunoSEQ multiplex PCR assay. Sourced from immuneACCESS, this table was stored by TCRdb with only in-frame sequences that have V and J called. A share of the clones is absent; for the studies checked, an unresolved V gene accounts for under half, and the remainder has no known explanation. The sample table holds hundreds of thousands of clones, of which around nine tenths were seen once. The top ten clonotypes cover 3.4% of the sample. The sample's treatment or condition label, decoded: roughly 18 received Ad26.COV2.S at low or high dose, single or two shots; about 5 received placebo; per-sample allocation not given. For vaccine and placebo recipients, the sequenced repertoires came from samples collected on day 63 after the first injection.

The starting material was peripheral blood, obtained in a trial of Ad26.COV2.S vaccine versus placebo. Receptor source: a person between 18 and 59 years old who received the Ad26.COV2.S COVID-19 vaccine or a placebo.

This clone was counted a single time. The rearrangement uses TRBV30 and TRBJ2-2; D perhaps matches TRBD2 (5 bases). The germline V gene encodes CDR1 GTSNPN and CDR2 SVGIG (reference sequence). CDR3 size: 15 residues. V dropped 2 bases and J dropped 2 bases, with 12 bases sitting between them. CDR3 DNA sequence: TGTGCCTGGAGTATAACAAGACTAAACACCGGGGAGCTGTTTTTT. It is translated as CAWSITRLNTGELFF.

This rearrangement joins TRBV30 to TRBJ2-1; no reliable D call. CDR3 size: 14 residues. The germline V gene encodes CDR1 GTSNPN and CDR2 SVGIG (reference sequence). V gave up 0 bases and J gave up 4 bases, with 10 bases separating them. In DNA form, the CDR3 reads TGTGCCTGGAGTGTTTCTCCTCTTTACAATGAGCAGTTCTTC. Translation: CAWSVSPLYNEQFF.

This clone has more than one count but fewer than ten. This chain uses TRBV12-5 with TRBJ1-5; D remains ambiguous. V was shortened by 1 base and J by 10 bases, with 8 bases between the two germline ends. Germline CDR1 reads LGHNT; CDR2 reads FRNRAP. CDR3 length equals 12 residues. In nucleotides, the CDR3 is TGTGCTAGTGGTTTGGGGACCCGACCCCAGCATTTT. It specifies CASGLGTRPQHF.

The chain combines TRBV9 with TRBJ1-6, with D possibly being TRBD1 (5 bases). CDR1 and CDR2 (germline): SGDLS, YYNGEE. This CDR3 contains 15 residues. The germline V and J ends were trimmed by 0 bases and 7 bases, with 11 bases remaining between them. Here the CDR3 reads CASSVEGGGNSPLHF. For the CDR3, the DNA is TGTGCCAGCAGCGTAGAGGGCGGGGGGAATTCACCCCTCCACTTT.

V is TRBV21-1 and J is TRBJ2-1; TRBD2 was called by the table and not checked on the DNA. TRBV21-1 represents a pseudogene. This CDR3 contains 17 residues. The CDR3 region has the DNA TGTGCCAGCAGCAAAGCGGAGGACTCCAGCTCCTACAATGAGCAGTTCTTC. It codes for CASSKAEDSSSYNEQFF.

The chain joins TRBV5-1 to TRBJ2-7, with D perhaps assigned TRBD1 or TRBD2 (6 bases each). The CDR3 has 16 amino acids. Germline V CDR1 and CDR2: SGHRS, YFSETQ. The V gene lost 4 bases and the J gene lost 6 bases, with 23 bases spanning the gap. CDR3 protein: CASSSWADSGLREQYF. The CDR3 DNA sequence: TGCGCCAGCAGCAGTTGGGCGGACAGCGGGTTGCGCGAGCAGTACTTC.

The chain joins TRBV27 to TRBJ1-1, with 8 bases aligning to TRBD1. From germline, CDR1 is MNHEY and CDR2 SMNVEV (reference sequence). The CDR3 runs 14 residues. The ends lost 6 bases at V and 3 bases at J; junction bases unmatched: 6. The CDR3 loop is CASRMDRVDTEAFF. CDR3 sequence (DNA): TGTGCCAGCAGGATGGACAGGGTGGACACTGAAGCTTTCTTT.

This chain joins TRBV11-1 and TRBJ2-3, with D possibly being TRBD1 or TRBD2 (6 bases each). There are 16 residues in the CDR3. CDR1 and CDR2 from the germline V gene are SGHAT and FQDESV (reference sequence). Trimming shortened V by 2 bases and J by 8 bases, and 20 bases separated the two germline ends. As DNA, the CDR3 is TGTGCCAGCAGCTTACATCGGGGGTATCGAGGGGGTACGCAGTATTTT. Protein sequence: CASSLHRGYRGGTQYF.

V gene TRBV7-2 combines with J gene TRBJ1-6; no definite D call. Germline CDR1 reads SGHTA; CDR2 reads FQGNSA. V lost 5 bases and J lost 4, with 9 bases in between. This CDR3 has 14 residues. The CDR3 reads CASSLREYNSPLHF. The CDR3 nucleotides read TGTGCCAGCAGCCTCCGGGAGTATAATTCACCCCTCCACTTT.

This chain joins TRBV2 and TRBJ2-3; 11 nucleotides match TRBD2. The length of the CDR3 is 16 residues. CDR1 and CDR2 (germline): SNHLY, FYNNEI. The V gene end was trimmed by 10 bases and the J gene end by 2 bases; junction bases not matched to a gene: 11. CDR3 protein: CAISGGVRTITDTQYF. CDR3 bases: TGTGCCATTAGCGGGGGGGTCCGGACGATCACAGATACGCAGTATTTT. The full variable domain, with the rest looked up from reference TRBV2 and TRBJ2-3, is EPEVTQTPSHQVTQMGQEVILRCVPISNHLYFYWYRQILGQKVEFLVSFYNNEISEKSEIFDDQFSVERPDGSNFTLKIRSTKLEDSAMYFCAISGGVRTITDTQYFGPGTRLTVL.

The V gene is TRBV5-8, the J gene TRBJ1-4; 9 positions match TRBD1. This CDR3 is 15 amino acids long. Germline V gene sequence: CDR1 SGHTS, CDR2 YDEGEE. V lost 4 bases to trimming and J lost 6 bases; unmatched junction nucleotides: 7. CDR3 loop: CASSRRRTGDEKLFF. The CDR3 DNA reads TGTGCCAGCAGCCGCCGGAGGACAGGGGATGAAAAACTGTTTTTT.

V usage is TRBV3-1 (or the pseudogene TRBV3-2) and J usage is TRBJ2-7; weak D call: TRBD1 (5 bases). V lost 0 bases and J lost 6, with 15 bases in between. The CDR3 covers 15 residues. CDR1 is LGHDT and CDR2 is YNNKEL in the germline V gene (reference sequence). As DNA, the CDR3 is TGTGCCAGCAGCCAAGATTTGCGGCAGGGCGGCGAGCAGTACTTC. It yields the protein CASSQDLRQGGEQYF.

The chain recombines TRBV2 with TRBJ1-5, with TRBD1 identical over 7 bases. The V gene's germline CDR1 is SNHLY and CDR2 FYNNEI. V shed 4 bases and J 0 bases; nucleotides not matched to a gene: 12. This CDR3 comprises 18 residues. CDR3 sequence reads: CASSATGQLLYSNQPQHF. In DNA, the CDR3 is TGTGCCAGCAGTGCTACGGGACAGCTCCTATATAGCAATCAGCCCCAGCATTTT. The variable domain in full, with the rest retrieved from reference TRBV2 and TRBJ1-5, is EPEVTQTPSHQVTQMGQEVILRCVPISNHLYFYWYRQILGQKVEFLVSFYNNEISEKSEIFDDQFSVERPDGSNFTLKIRSTKLEDSAMYFCASSATGQLLYSNQPQHFGDGTRLSIL.

The chain couples TRBV11-2 to TRBJ2-5; 9 bases are a match to TRBD1. The CDR3 covers 16 residues. With V trimmed by 5 bases and J by 5 bases, 12 bases remained unmatched. Germline CDR1 is SGHAT and CDR2 is FQNNGV. CDR3 protein: CASSPPTGGFKETQYF. The CDR3 coding sequence is TGTGCCAGCAGCCCCCCAACAGGGGGCTTTAAGGAGACCCAGTACTTC.

CDR3: CAISDPDSGPYEQYF. The CDR3 DNA sequence: TGTGCCATCAGTGATCCCGACAGTGGGCCCTACGAGCAGTACTTC. The chain recombines TRBV10-3 with TRBJ2-7, with D possibly TRBD1 on 5 matching bases. CDR1 and CDR2 (germline): ENHRY, SYGVKD. The CDR3 runs 15 residues. Trimming left V 3 bases short and J 2 bases short, with 14 bases between.

V usage is TRBV5-5 and J usage is TRBJ1-2; a possible D gene is TRBD1 (6 bases). V was clipped by 0 bases and J by 5 bases, with 14 bases between them. Looked up from germline, CDR1 is SGHKS and CDR2 is YYEKEE (reference sequence). This CDR3 has 15 residues. This chain's CDR3 is CASSLGLDSRYGYTF. CDR3 nucleotides: TGTGCCAGCAGCTTGGGTTTGGACAGCCGATATGGCTACACCTTC.

The chain has TRBV5-1 and TRBJ1-4; D gene uncertain. Germline V gene sequence: CDR1 SGHRS, CDR2 YFSETQ. Trimming pared 0 bases from V and 2 bases from J, leaving 5 bases between. This CDR3 is built from 14 residues. CDR3 sequence (DNA): TGCGCCAGCAGCTTGGACACCACTAATGAAAAACTGTTTTTT. Translated: CASSLDTTNEKLFF.

The chain uses TRBV6-2 or TRBV6-3 and TRBJ2-1; unclear D gene. Trimming removed 3 bases from V and 3 bases from J, with 15 bases in between. Germline CDR1 MNHEY, CDR2 SVGEGT. This CDR3 has 16 residues. In nucleotides, the CDR3 is TGTGCCAGCAGTTATGTCGGGCAGCCCTTCTACAATGAGCAGTTCTTC. This codes for CASSYVGQPFYNEQFF.

The chain links TRBV4-1 to TRBJ1-3, with TRBD1 as a possible D gene (5 bases). V dropped 4 bases and J dropped 4 bases, with 11 bases sitting between them. The CDR3 has 14 residues. The germline gives CDR1 MGHRA, CDR2 YSYEKL. The CDR3 sequence is CASSRGTAGNTIYF. The CDR3 nucleotides read TGCGCCAGCAGCCGAGGGACGGCAGGAAACACCATATATTTT.